The text below deals with one T cell receptor (beta chain). Its target is unknown. PCR was performed using 60 Vbeta and 13 Jbeta primers. Profiled with immunoSEQ multiplex PCR; TCRdb holds only in-frame clones, not every one. The table records 90,000 to 100,000 clones, around 70% of them present only once. The record originates from a study of cytomegalovirus exposure and HLA in healthy donors. Study observations and caveats: Other equally common chains were less clonally expanded than HLA-associated TCR beta chains, a later analysis showed.

Trimming cost V 0 bases and J 0 bases; bases outside gene matches: 14. The germline gives CDR1 GTSNPN, CDR2 SVGIG (reference sequence). The CDR3 contains 19 residues. The chain links TRBV30 to TRBJ1-5; 7 bases map to TRBD1. This receptor was taken from a female donor in good health and CMV-seronegative. Material for sequencing was PBMCs. CDR3 region: CAWSVPPWTGPYSNQPQHF. CDR3 DNA: TGTGCCTGGAGTGTACCCCCCTGGACAGGTCCTTATAGCAATCAGCCCCAGCATTTT.